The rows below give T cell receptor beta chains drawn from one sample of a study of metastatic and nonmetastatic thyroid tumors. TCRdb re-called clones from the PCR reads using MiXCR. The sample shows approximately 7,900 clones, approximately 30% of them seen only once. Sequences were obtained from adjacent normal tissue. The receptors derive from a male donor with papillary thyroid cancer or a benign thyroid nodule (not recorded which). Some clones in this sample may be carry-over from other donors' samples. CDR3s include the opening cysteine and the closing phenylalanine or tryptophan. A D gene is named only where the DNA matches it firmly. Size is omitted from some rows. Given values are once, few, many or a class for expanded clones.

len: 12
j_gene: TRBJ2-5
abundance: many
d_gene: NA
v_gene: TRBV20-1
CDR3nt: TGCAGTGCAACCGGGGGAGGAGAGACCCAGTACTTC
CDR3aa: CSATGGGETQYF

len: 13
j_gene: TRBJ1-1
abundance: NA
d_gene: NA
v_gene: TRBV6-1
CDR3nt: TGTGCCAGCTTCCCCGGTGGCAGGACTGAAGCTTTCTTT
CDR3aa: CASFPGGRTEAFF

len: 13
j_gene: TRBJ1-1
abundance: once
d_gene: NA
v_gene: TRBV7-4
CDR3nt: TGTGCCAGCAGCCGCGTTTTGGGCGCTGAAGCTTTCTTT
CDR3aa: CASSRVLGAEAFF

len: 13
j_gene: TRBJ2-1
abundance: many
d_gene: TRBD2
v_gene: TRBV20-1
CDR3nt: TGCAGTGCCCGTAGCGGGATAAGGGATGAGCAGTTCTTC
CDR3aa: CSARSGIRDEQFF

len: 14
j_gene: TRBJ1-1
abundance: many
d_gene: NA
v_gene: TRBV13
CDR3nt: TGTGCCAGCAGCCACGCGGTTTACAACACTGAAGCTTTCTTT
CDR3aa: CASSHAVYNTEAFF

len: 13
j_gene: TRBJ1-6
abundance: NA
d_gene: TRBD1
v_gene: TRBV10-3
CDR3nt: TGTGCCATCAAGGACAGGGAGAATTCACCCCTCCACTTT
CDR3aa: CAIKDRENSPLHF

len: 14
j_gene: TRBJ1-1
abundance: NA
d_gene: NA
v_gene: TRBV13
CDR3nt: TGTGTCAGCAGCCACGCGGCTTACAACACTGAAGCTTTCTTT
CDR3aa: CVSSHAAYNTEAFF

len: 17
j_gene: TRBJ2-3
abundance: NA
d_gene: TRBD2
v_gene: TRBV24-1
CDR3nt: TGTGCCACCAGTGCCTCAAAAGGAGCGGGGAGCACAGATACGCAGTATTTT
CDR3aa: CATSASKGAGSTDTQYF

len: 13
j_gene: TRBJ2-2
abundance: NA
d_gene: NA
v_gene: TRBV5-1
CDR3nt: TGCGCCAGCAGCTCGGGGTACACCGGGGAGCTGTTTTTT
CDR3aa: CASSSGYTGELFF

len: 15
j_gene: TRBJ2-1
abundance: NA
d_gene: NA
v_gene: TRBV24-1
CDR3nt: TGTGCCACCAGTGAAACCGGTAGGTCCTACAATGAGCAGTTCTTC
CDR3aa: CATSETGRSYNEQFF

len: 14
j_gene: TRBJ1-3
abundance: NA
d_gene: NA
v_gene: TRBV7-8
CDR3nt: TGTGCCAGCAGCTTAGACAGCTCTGGAAACACCATATATTTT
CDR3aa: CASSLDSSGNTIYF

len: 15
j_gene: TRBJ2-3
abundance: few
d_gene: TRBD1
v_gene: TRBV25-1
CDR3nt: TGTGCCAGCAGTGACCCGGGACAGGGGGCAGATACGCAGTATTTT
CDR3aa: CASSDPGQGADTQYF

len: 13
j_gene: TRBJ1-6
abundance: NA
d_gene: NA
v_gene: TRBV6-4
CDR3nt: TGTGCCAGCAGCCGGGACACTAATTCACCCCTCCACTTT
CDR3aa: CASSRDTNSPLHF

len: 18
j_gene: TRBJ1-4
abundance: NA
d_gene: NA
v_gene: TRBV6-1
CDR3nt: TGTTCCAGCAAGCACGCAGGGGTACTTTCTGCAACTAATGAAAAACTGTTTTTT
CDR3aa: CSSKHAGVLSATNEKLFF

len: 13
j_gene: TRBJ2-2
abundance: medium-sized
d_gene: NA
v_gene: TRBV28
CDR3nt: TGTGCCAGCAGTCTCAGGGGCACCGGGGAGCTGTTTTTT
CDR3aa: CASSLRGTGELFF

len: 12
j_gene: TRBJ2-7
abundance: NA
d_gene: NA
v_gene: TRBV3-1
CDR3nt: TGTGCCAGCAGCCAAGAAGGGTACGAGCAGTACTTC
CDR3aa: CASSQEGYEQYF

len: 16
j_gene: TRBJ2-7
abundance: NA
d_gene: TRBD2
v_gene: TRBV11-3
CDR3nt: TGTGCCAGCAGCCCCCGGCCTAGCGGGTGTATAGTGGAGCAGTACTTC
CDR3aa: CASSPRPSGCIVEQYF

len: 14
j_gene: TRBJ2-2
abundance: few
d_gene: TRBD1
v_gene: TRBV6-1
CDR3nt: TGTGCCAGCCAAAGGGACAGTAACACCGGGGAGCTGTTTTTT
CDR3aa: CASQRDSNTGELFF

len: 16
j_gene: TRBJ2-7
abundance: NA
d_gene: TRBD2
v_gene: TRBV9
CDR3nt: TGTGCCAGCAGCCCAGGACTAGCGGGAGAGTCCTACGAGCAGTACTTC
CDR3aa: CASSPGLAGESYEQYF

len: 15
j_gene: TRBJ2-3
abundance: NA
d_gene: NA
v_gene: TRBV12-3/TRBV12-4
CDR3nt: TGTTCCAGCATTCTAGCTGGGGGAGGCACAGATACGCAGTATTTT
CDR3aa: CSSILAGGGTDTQYF

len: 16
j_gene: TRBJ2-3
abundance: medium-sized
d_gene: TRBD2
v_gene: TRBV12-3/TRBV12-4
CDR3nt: TGTGCCAGCAGTTTAGGGACTAGCGGAGCCACAGATACGCAGTATTTT
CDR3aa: CASSLGTSGATDTQYF

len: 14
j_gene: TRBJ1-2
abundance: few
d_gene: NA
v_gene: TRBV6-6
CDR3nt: TGTGCCAGCAGTTACGCGGGACACCCTTGGAGCTACACCTTC
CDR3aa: CASSYAGHPWSYTF

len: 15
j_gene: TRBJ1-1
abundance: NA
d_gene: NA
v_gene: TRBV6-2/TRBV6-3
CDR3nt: TGTGCCAGCAGTTACTCGGTCGGGGGAGACACTGAAGCTTTCTTT
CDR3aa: CASSYSVGGDTEAFF

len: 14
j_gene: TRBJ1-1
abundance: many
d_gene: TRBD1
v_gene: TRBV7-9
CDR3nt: TGTGCCAGCAGCCTGGGACAGGGGTACACTGAAGCTTTCTTT
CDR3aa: CASSLGQGYTEAFF

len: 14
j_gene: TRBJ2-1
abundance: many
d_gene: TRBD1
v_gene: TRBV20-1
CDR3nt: TGCAGTGCTTGGACAGGGGGGTTGTACAATGAGCAGTTCTTC
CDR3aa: CSAWTGGLYNEQFF

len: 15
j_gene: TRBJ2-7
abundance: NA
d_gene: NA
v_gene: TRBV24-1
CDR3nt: TGTGCCACCAGTGACCACCGGCGAAGAGTCTACGAGCAGTACTTC
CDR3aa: CATSDHRRRVYEQYF

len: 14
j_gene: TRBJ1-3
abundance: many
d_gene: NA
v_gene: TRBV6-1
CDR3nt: TGTGCCAGCAGAACAGGGTATTCTGGAAACACCATATATTTT
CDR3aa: CASRTGYSGNTIYF

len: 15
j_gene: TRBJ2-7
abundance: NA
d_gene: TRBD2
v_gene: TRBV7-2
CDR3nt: TGTGCCAACAGGGGTGGACTAGCGGGGGGCTACGAGCAGTACTTC
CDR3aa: CANRGGLAGGYEQYF

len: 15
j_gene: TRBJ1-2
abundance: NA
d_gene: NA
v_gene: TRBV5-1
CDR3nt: TGCGCCAGCAGCTTGGTCGGACAGCCTAACTATGGCTACACCTTC
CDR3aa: CASSLVGQPNYGYTF

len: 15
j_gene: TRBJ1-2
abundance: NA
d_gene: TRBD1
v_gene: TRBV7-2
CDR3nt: TGTGCCAGCAGATACCGGGACAGGGGAAACTATGGCTACACCTTC
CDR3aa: CASRYRDRGNYGYTF

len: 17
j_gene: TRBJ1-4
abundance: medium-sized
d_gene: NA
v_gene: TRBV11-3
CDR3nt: TGTGCCAGCAGCACAAACGGGCGTCTTGCAACTAATGAAAAACTGTTTTTT
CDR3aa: CASSTNGRLATNEKLFF

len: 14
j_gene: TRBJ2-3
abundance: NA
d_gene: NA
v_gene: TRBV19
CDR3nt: TGTGCCAGTGGGCCGAGACATAGCACAGATACGCAGTATTTT
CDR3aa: CASGPRHSTDTQYF

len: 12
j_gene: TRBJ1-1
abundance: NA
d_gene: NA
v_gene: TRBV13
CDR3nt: TGTGCCAGCACATATCCGTCGGGGGCAGCTTTCTTT
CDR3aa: CASTYPSGAAFF

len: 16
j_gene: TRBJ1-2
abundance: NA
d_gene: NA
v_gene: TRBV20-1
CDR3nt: TGCGGTGCTGAACAAAGAGGTTTGTCAGCTAACTATGGCTACACCTTC
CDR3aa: CGAEQRGLSANYGYTF

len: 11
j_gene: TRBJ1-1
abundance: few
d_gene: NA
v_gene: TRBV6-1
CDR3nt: TGTGCCAGCCTATTTGGGATTGCGGCTTTCTTT
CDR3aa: CASLFGIAAFF

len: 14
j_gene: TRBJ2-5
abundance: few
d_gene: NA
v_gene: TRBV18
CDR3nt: TGTGCCAGCTCCAGCCCCGGAGGGACAGAGACCCAGTACTTC
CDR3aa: CASSSPGGTETQYF

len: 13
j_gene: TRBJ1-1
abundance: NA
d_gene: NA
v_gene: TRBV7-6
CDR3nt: TGTGCCAGCAGCTTAGGCGAGACCACTGAAGCTTTCTTT
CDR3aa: CASSLGETTEAFF

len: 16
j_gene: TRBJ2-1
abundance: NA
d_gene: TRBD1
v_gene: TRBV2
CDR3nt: TGTGCCAGCAGTGAGGTGGGACAGGGCTCCTACAATGAGCAGTTCTTC
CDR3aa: CASSEVGQGSYNEQFF

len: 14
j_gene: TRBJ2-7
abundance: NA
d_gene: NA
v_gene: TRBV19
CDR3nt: TGTGCCAGTAGTATATCGGGGGCCGTCGACGAGCAGTACTTC
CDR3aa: CASSISGAVDEQYF

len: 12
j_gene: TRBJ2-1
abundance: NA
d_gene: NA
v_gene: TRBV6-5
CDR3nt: TGTGCCATCAGTTTAGACGGGAATGAGCAGTTCTTC
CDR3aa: CAISLDGNEQFF

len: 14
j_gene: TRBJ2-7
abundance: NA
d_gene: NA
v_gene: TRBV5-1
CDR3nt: TGCGCCAGCAGTTCTCAGGCGGGCTCCTACGAGCAGTACTTC
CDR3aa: CASSSQAGSYEQYF

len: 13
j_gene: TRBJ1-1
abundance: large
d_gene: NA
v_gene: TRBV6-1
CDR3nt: TGTGCCAGCAGTGAGGGGGCGCACACTGAAGCTTTCTTT
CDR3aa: CASSEGAHTEAFF

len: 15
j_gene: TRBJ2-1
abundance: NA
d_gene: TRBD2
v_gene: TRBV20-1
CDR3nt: TGCAGTGCTACCGGACTAGCGGGGAGCTACAATGAGCAGTTCTTC
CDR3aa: CSATGLAGSYNEQFF

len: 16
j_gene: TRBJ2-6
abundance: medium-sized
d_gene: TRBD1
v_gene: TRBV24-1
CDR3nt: TGTGCCACCAGTGATCATACAGGGGCTGGGGCCAACGTCCTGACTTTC
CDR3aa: CATSDHTGAGANVLTF

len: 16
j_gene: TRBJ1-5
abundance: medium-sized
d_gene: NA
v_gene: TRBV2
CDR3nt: TGTGCCAGCAGGCCCGAGAGGCAGGGCATCTATCAGCCCCAGCATTTT
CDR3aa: CASRPERQGIYQPQHF

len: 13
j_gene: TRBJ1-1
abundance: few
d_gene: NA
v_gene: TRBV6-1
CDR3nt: TGTGCCATTATACAGGGAGGATACACTGAAGCTTTCTTT
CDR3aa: CAIIQGGYTEAFF

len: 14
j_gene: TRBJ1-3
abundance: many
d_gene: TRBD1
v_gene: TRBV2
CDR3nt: TGTGCCAGAAATACAGGGGACTCTGGAAACACCATATATTTT
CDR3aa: CARNTGDSGNTIYF

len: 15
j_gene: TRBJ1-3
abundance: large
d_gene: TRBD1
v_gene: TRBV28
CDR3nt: TGTGCCAGCAGTTTTCCGGGACAGACTGGAAACACCATATATTTT
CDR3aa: CASSFPGQTGNTIYF

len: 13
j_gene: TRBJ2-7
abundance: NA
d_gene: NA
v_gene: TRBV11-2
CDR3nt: TGTGCCAGCAGCCATCCGAGCGGCTACGAGCAGTACTTC
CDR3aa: CASSHPSGYEQYF

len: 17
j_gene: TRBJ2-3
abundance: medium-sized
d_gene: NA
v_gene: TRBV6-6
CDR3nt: TGTGCCAGCAGTTCACTCGGGGGCGGGTCCGGCACAGATACGCAGTATTTT
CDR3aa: CASSSLGGGSGTDTQYF

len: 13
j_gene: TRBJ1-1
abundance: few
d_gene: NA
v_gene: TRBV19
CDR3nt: TGTGCCAGTAGTATCACCTGGACAGCGGAAGCTTTCTTT
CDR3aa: CASSITWTAEAFF

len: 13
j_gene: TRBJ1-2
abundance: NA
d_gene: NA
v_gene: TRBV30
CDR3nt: TGTGCCTGGAGCCCCGGGCGGACATATGGCTACACCTTC
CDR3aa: CAWSPGRTYGYTF

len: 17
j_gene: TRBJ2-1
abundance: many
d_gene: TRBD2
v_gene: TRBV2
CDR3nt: TGTGCCAGCAGGGGGGCCCGGACCGGGACTAGTGTCAATGAGCAGTTCTTC
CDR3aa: CASRGARTGTSVNEQFF